The 32 T cell receptor beta chains in this list originate from one sample, sequenced in a study of human T cells and chemical hapten exposure. The time point here: patch test 1, 2 weeks after DPC sensitization. Treatment in this sample: therapeutic diphenylcyclopropenone sensitization with weekly scalp DPC. TCRdb redid the calling of the RACE reads with MiXCR, one entry per CDR3 protein. The table includes roughly 380,000 distinct CDR3 sequences, approximately 4.4% detected once. The sequencing used whole blood, collected in connection with sensitization to the hapten diphenylcyclopropenone (DPC). The receptors stem from a woman in her 50s with alopecia areata. Some clones in this sample may be carry-over from other donors' samples.

This clonotype occurred many times. V and J are TRBV4-1 and TRBJ2-1; no clear D gene. Germline lookup yields CDR1 MGHRA and CDR2 YSYEKL. The V end was cut by 2 bases, the J end by 8 bases, with 13 bases between. The CDR3 spans 14 residues. DNA of the CDR3: TGCGCCAGCAGCCAACTACGCCCCCGGGATGAGCAGTTCTTC. It codes for CASSQLRPRDEQFF.

This clonotype was seen repeatedly, ten times or more. The chain combines TRBV27 with TRBJ2-1, with D hard to call. Trimming cost V 4 bases and J 12 bases, with 10 bases left between them. CDR1 MNHEY and CDR2 SMNVEV come from the germline V gene (reference sequence). CDR3 length: 11 amino acids. The CDR3 is CASSSAVAQFF. CDR3 nucleotides: TGTGCCAGCAGTTCCGCGGTCGCGCAGTTCTTC.

The table lists this clonotype with many counts. The chain links TRBV27 to TRBJ1-3; D is possibly TRBD1 (5 bases). Germline CDR1 reads MNHEY; CDR2 reads SMNVEV (reference sequence). This CDR3 contains 15 residues. V was clipped by 2 bases and J by 1 base, with 9 bases between them. The chain's CDR3 is CASSLDGASGNTIYF. Here the CDR3 DNA reads TGTGCCAGCAGTTTAGACGGGGCATCTGGAAACACCATATATTTT.

This clonotype was seen ten or more times. CDR3 region: CSVAEQGTAFF. As DNA, the CDR3 is TGCAGCGTTGCGGAACAGGGGACAGCTTTCTTT. V gene TRBV29-1 combines with J gene TRBJ1-1; TRBD1 matches 7 bases. The trim removed 4 bases at V and 10 bases at J, leaving 6 bases unmatched. The CDR3 covers 11 residues. CDR1 and CDR2 (germline): SQVTM, ANQGSEA.

This clonotype was found a few times. The V and J genes are TRBV12-3 or TRBV12-4 and TRBJ1-6; D ambiguous. The CDR3 totals 13 residues. The V gene lost 5 bases and the J gene lost 6 bases, with 8 bases spanning the gap. CDR3 bases: TGTGCCAGCAGTGGTGAAAGTAATTCACCCCTCCACTTT. It specifies CASSGESNSPLHF.

Only a few counts were recorded for this clonotype. The chain links TRBV20-1 to TRBJ2-1, with D tentatively TRBD1 (7 bases). The ends were cut back, 6 bases at V and 9 bases at J, with 18 bases in the middle. The CDR3 extends over 13 amino acids. Germline assignment: CDR1 DFQATT and CDR2 SNEGSKA (reference sequence). The CDR3 region is CSAPYGGGFEQFF. Here the CDR3 DNA reads TGCAGTGCCCCCTACGGAGGGGGCTTTGAGCAGTTCTTC.

This clonotype was seen many times. The genes are TRBV12-3 or TRBV12-4 and TRBJ1-1; 12 positions agree with TRBD1. The length of the CDR3 is 18 residues. V lost 1 base, J lost 0 bases, and 6 bases stayed unmatched. CDR3 nucleotide sequence: TGTGCCAGCAGTTTAGGGGTGGGGACAGGGGGCTTGAACACTGAAGCTTTCTTT. It translates to CASSLGVGTGGLNTEAFF.

This clonotype appeared a few times. The chain is built from TRBV6-6 and TRBJ2-1, with 11 bases fitting TRBD2. Germline values: CDR1 MNHNY, CDR2 SVGAGI (reference sequence). J was trimmed by 4 bases and V by 5 bases; bases with no gene match: 4. The CDR3 runs 15 residues. The CDR3 nucleotides are TGTGCCAGCAGTCCGACTAGCGGGGAATACAATGAGCAGTTCTTC. This sequence encodes CASSPTSGEYNEQFF.

This clonotype has just a few counts. DNA for the CDR3: TGTGCCAGCAGTGAAACAATCAGTAACACTGAAGCTTTCTTT. Its protein is CASSETISNTEAFF. The genes are TRBV6-1 and TRBJ1-1, with D uncertain. CDR3 length: 14 residues. Trimming removed 2 bases from V and 2 bases from J, with 9 bases in between. Germline V gives CDR1 MNHNS, CDR2 SASEGT.

This clonotype showed up many times. The J gene is TRBJ2-5, the V gene TRBV27; the D is unclear. With 6 bases removed from V and 0 bases from J, the gap between germline ends came to 8 bases. CDR1 is MNHEY, CDR2 SMNVEV, per germline (reference sequence). The CDR3 has 13 residues. The CDR3 DNA reads TGTGCCAGCAGATCATTTAACCAAGAGACCCAGTACTTC. Translation: CASRSFNQETQYF.

This clonotype came up many times. The J gene is TRBJ1-1, the V gene TRBV20-1; D ambiguous. Trimming left V 5 bases short and J 3 bases short, with 13 bases between. Germline-derived CDR1 and CDR2 are DFQATT and SNEGSKA (reference sequence). The CDR3 has 13 residues. The CDR3 reads CSAPVGKDTEAFF. The CDR3, as DNA: TGCAGTGCTCCAGTAGGGAAGGACACTGAAGCTTTCTTT.

The rearrangement joins TRBV30 to TRBJ1-1; the D gene is possibly TRBD1 (6 bases). The CDR3 has 16 residues. Germline V gene lookup returns CDR1 GTSNPN and CDR2 SVGIG (reference sequence). The V and J ends lost 4 bases and 4 bases respectively, with 22 bases between them. The CDR3 region has the DNA TGTGCCTGGACCATCCCCCCTTTACAGGGCAGCACTGAAGCTTTCTTT. The encoded protein is CAWTIPPLQGSTEAFF.

At least ten counts were recorded for this clonotype. The genes are TRBV5-1 and TRBJ2-3; 10 bases agree with TRBD1. CDR3 length equals 14 residues. The J segment lost 6 bases and the V segment lost 4 bases, leaving 5 bases of the junction unmatched. Germline CDR1 and CDR2: SGHRS and YFSETQ. CDR3 sequence: CASSGGTGDDTQYF. The CDR3 DNA reads as TGCGCCAGCAGCGGCGGGACAGGGGACGATACGCAGTATTTT.

This clonotype has at least ten counts. The chain combines TRBV28 with TRBJ1-5; no clear D. CDR1 and CDR2 from the germline V gene are MDHEN and SYDVKM. V lost 6 bases and J 7 bases, leaving 19 bases between the germline ends. The CDR3 has 15 residues. The CDR3 region has the DNA TGTGCCAGCAGCAAGACGCCCACCGGGAGCCAGCCCCAGCATTTT. It codes for CASSKTPTGSQPQHF.

This clonotype was seen many times. V and J are TRBV20-1 and TRBJ2-4, with 11 nucleotides matching TRBD2. CDR3 length equals 16 residues. The V and J ends lost 3 bases and 8 bases, in that order; junction bases with no gene match: 12. CDR1 DFQATT and CDR2 SNEGSKA come from the germline V gene (reference sequence). DNA of the CDR3: TGCAGTGCTAGCCGAGCTAGCGGGGGGCCCGAGGACATTCAGTACTTC. Amino acids: CSASRASGGPEDIQYF.

V usage is TRBV12-5 and J usage is TRBJ1-5, with D uncertain. CDR1 and CDR2 from the germline V gene are LGHNT and FRNRAP. V lost 3 bases to trimming and J lost 5 bases, with 11 bases between them. This CDR3 comprises 14 residues. CDR3 in DNA: TGTGCTAGTGGTTTCGCCGGGGATTATCAGCCCCAGCATTTT. It codes for CASGFAGDYQPQHF.

The chain carries TRBV30 and TRBJ1-2; 11 positions match TRBD1. The CDR3 runs to 14 residues. V shed 3 bases and J 10 bases; nucleotides not matched to a gene: 10. Looked up from germline, CDR1 is GTSNPN and CDR2 is SVGIG (reference sequence). CDR3 loop: CAWRKRTGGDIYTF. Here the CDR3 DNA reads TGTGCCTGGAGAAAGCGGACAGGGGGCGATATCTACACCTTC.

The gene calls are TRBV12-3 or TRBV12-4 and TRBJ2-1; D gene unclear. V was pared by 5 bases and J by 5 bases, with 13 bases between. The CDR3 sequence is 14 residues long. The CDR3 DNA reads as TGTGCCAGCAGTGCGACGTCCTTTCACAATGAGCAGTTCTTC. Residues: CASSATSFHNEQFF.

This clonotype was observed many times. This chain connects TRBV6-5 to TRBJ1-2; 9 positions match TRBD1. The V segment lost 0 bases and the J segment 4 bases; nucleotides outside the gene matches: 15. The CDR3 sequence is 19 residues long. CDR1 is MNHEY and CDR2 is SVGAGI in the germline V gene. The CDR3 sequence: CASSYSKAGTGSRSYGYTF. The CDR3 DNA reads TGTGCCAGCAGTTACTCCAAGGCCGGGACAGGGTCTAGGAGCTATGGCTACACCTTC.

This clonotype appeared many times. In nucleotides, the CDR3 is TGTGCCAGCCGGGACTGGAGCTCTGGAAACACCATATATTTT. Translation gives CASRDWSSGNTIYF. The chain couples TRBV28 to TRBJ1-3; D possibly corresponds to TRBD1 (5 bases). This CDR3 has 14 amino acids. Germline CDR1 reads MDHEN; CDR2 reads SYDVKM. The germline V and J ends were trimmed by 8 bases and 0 bases, with 11 bases remaining between them. Filled out from reference TRBV28 and TRBJ1-3, the complete variable domain reads DVKVTQSSRYLVKRTGEKVFLECVQDMDHENMFWYRQDPGLGLRLIYFSYDVKMKEKGDIPEGYSVSREKKERFSLILESASTNQTSMYLCASRDWSSGNTIYFGEGSWLTVV.

The sample holds many counts of this clonotype. CDR3 sequence (DNA): TGTGCCAGCAGCCTCTCCGGTAGACCAACTAGCACAGATACGCAGTATTTT. The encoded protein is CASSLSGRPTSTDTQYF. The chain couples TRBV9 to TRBJ2-3; no reliable D call. The CDR3 has 17 amino acids. Germline CDR1 and CDR2: SGDLS and YYNGEE. V lost 4 bases to trimming and J lost 0 bases, with 18 bases between them. The full variable domain, rest sourced from reference TRBV9 and TRBJ2-3, is DSGVTQTPKHLITATGQRVTLRCSPRSGDLSVYWYQQSLDQGLQFLIQYYNGEERAKGNILERFSAQQFPDLHSELNLSSLELGDSALYFCASSLSGRPTSTDTQYFGPGTRLTVL.

The chain is built from TRBV20-1 and TRBJ1-5; D is unclear. The germline V gene has CDR1 DFQATT and CDR2 SNEGSKA (reference sequence). This CDR3 comprises 16 residues. The germline V and J ends were trimmed by 1 base and 3 bases, with 16 bases remaining between them. The CDR3 is CSARVSSPGPNQPQHF. In DNA form, the CDR3 reads TGCAGTGCTAGAGTAAGCAGCCCCGGGCCCAATCAGCCCCAGCATTTT.

Many counts were recorded for this clonotype. The chain recombines TRBV20-1 with TRBJ2-3; tentatively, D is TRBD1 or TRBD2 (6 bases each). This CDR3 comprises 14 residues. Germline V gene data show CDR1 as DFQATT and CDR2 as SNEGSKA (reference sequence). CDR3 amino acids: CSQRSRGGTDTQYF. CDR3 nucleotide sequence: TGCAGCCAACGTTCGAGGGGGGGCACAGATACGCAGTATTTT.

The CDR3 DNA is TGTGCCAGCAGCTTAGCCGGTTTGGAGGGGAATTATGGCTACACCTTC. It encodes CASSLAGLEGNYGYTF. The chain recombines TRBV7-9 with TRBJ1-2, with D perhaps TRBD1 (5 bases). This CDR3 has 16 amino acids. CDR1 and CDR2 from the germline V gene are SEHNR and FQNEAQ (reference sequence). V was trimmed by 0 bases and J by 5 bases, leaving 16 bases between them.

CDR3 residues: CASSLHSADTQYF. CDR3 nucleotide sequence: TGTGCCAGCAGCTTACATTCGGCAGATACGCAGTATTTT. The genes are TRBV11-1 and TRBJ2-3; D not resolved. V was pared by 2 bases and J by 4 bases, with 7 bases between. The germline V gene encodes CDR1 SGHAT and CDR2 FQDESV (reference sequence). CDR3 length: 13 residues.

This clonotype appeared many times. The rearrangement uses TRBV20-1 and TRBJ2-2; possible D gene TRBD1, 6 bases. Germline V gene lookup returns CDR1 DFQATT and CDR2 SNEGSKA (reference sequence). Trimming took 2 bases from V and 3 from J, leaving 7 bases between them. The CDR3 is 13 residues long. The CDR3 is CSARYRDTGELFF. The CDR3 DNA reads TGCAGTGCTAGATACAGGGACACCGGGGAGCTGTTTTTT.

The rearrangement links TRBV6-5 to TRBJ1-6; unclear D gene. Trimming took 2 bases from V and 10 from J, leaving 12 bases between them. The CDR3 length is 14 residues. Germline V gives CDR1 MNHEY, CDR2 SVGAGI. The CDR3 sequence is CASSYGVMESPLHF. CDR3 sequence (DNA): TGTGCCAGCAGTTACGGGGTAATGGAGTCACCCCTCCACTTT.

The chain recombines TRBV24-1 with TRBJ2-2, with D perhaps TRBD1 (6 bases). Looked up from germline, CDR1 is KGHDR and CDR2 is SFDVKD. V was cut by 9 bases and J by 4 bases, with 11 bases left in between. The CDR3 loop spans 13 amino acids. CDR3 nucleotide sequence: TGTGCCACCCAGGGGTGGGGCACCGGGGAGCTGTTTTTT. As protein: CATQGWGTGELFF.

A single count supports this clonotype. A much larger clone lies one base from this, so it may be a read error. The chain recombines TRBV20-1 with TRBJ2-7; 7 nucleotides line up with TRBD2. The CDR3 has 15 residues. Germline V CDR1 and CDR2: DFQATT, SNEGSKA (reference sequence). The V and J ends lost 2 bases and 5 bases, in that order; junction bases with no gene match: 12. DNA of the CDR3: TGCAGTGCTAGACTCCCGGTGGGAGGGCCTCACGAGCAGTACTTC. This codes for CSARLPVGGPHEQYF.

This clonotype appeared many times. This sequence joins TRBV11-2 and TRBJ1-6; TRBD1 aligns across 9 bases. The CDR3 loop spans 16 amino acids. With 0 bases clipped from V and 7 bases from J, the junction kept 4 bases outside the gene matches. Germline V lookup: CDR1 SGHAT, CDR2 FQNNGV. The CDR3 loop reads CASSLDTTGGNSPLHF. The DNA for the CDR3 is TGTGCCAGCAGCTTAGATACGACAGGGGGGAATTCACCCCTCCACTTT.

This clonotype has a handful of counts. The rearrangement links TRBV5-1 to TRBJ2-3, with D possibly TRBD2 on 7 matching bases. Germline V gene sequence: CDR1 SGHRS, CDR2 YFSETQ. The CDR3 is made up of 14 amino acids. Between the trimmed V and J ends, which lost 5 bases and 5 bases, there was a span of 15 bases. As DNA, the CDR3 is TGCGCCAGCAGGGAGGGGGGGCCGGAAGATACGCAGTATTTT. This codes for CASREGGPEDTQYF.

The table lists this clonotype with a few counts. This sequence joins TRBV3-1 and TRBJ1-2; D is perhaps TRBD1 (6 bases). V was trimmed by 5 bases and J by 4 bases, leaving 14 bases between them. The CDR3 is 14 amino acids. Germline CDR1 LGHDT, CDR2 YNNKEL (reference sequence). The CDR3 nucleotides are TGTGCCAGCAGCTTAGGACAGATGGGCTATGGCTACACCTTC. It yields the protein CASSLGQMGYGYTF.